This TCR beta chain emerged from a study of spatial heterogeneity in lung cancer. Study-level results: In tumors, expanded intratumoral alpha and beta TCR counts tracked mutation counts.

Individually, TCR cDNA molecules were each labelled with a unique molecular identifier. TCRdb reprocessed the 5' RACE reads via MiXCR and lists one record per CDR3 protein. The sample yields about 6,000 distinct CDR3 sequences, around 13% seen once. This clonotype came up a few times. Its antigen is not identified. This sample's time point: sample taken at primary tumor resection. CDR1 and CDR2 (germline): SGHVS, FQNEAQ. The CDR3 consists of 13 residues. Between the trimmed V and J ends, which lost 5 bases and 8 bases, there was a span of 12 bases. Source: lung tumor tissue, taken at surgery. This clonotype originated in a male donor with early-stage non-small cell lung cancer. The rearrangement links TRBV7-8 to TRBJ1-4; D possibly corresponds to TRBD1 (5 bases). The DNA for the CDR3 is TGTGCCAGCAGCCAGCAGGGTAGAGAAAAACTGTTTTTT. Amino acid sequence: CASSQQGREKLFF.